This T cell receptor beta chain was recovered during a study of blood T cell repertoires in COVID-19. After removal of 10 bases from V and 3 bases from J, the junction contained 6 bases not matched to a gene. This CDR3 comprises 13 residues. Original processing notes: Amplification from reference gene primers served as the basis for estimated nucleated cell counts. TCRdb's copy holds only in-frame clones and misses some; the assay was immunoSEQ multiplex PCR. For V, J and clone size, that table is used; D and trimming come from the DNA. The sample lists 90,000 to 130,000 clones; nearly 90% were seen once.

Sequenced input: peripheral blood. The clonotype was recovered from a human donor in a cohort sampled during active COVID-19. The chain is built from TRBV12-3 or TRBV12-4 and TRBJ2-1; 7 nucleotides align to TRBD2. The CDR3 region is CATTGTNYNEQFF. CDR3 DNA sequence: TGTGCCACCACCGGGACTAACTACAATGAGCAGTTCTTC.